Listed here is a single T cell receptor (beta chain). Trimming removed 3 bases from V and 2 bases from J, with 14 bases in between. Germline CDR1 is SGHAT and CDR2 is FQNNGV. The CDR3 sequence is 16 residues long. This entry belongs to a study of blood T cell repertoires in COVID-19. As for the study in general: The United States, Italy and Spain supplied acute and convalescent COVID-19 samples. Sources were T cells, B-cell-depleted T cells, or PBMCs; the material itself was cDNA or gDNA.

Authors' methods: Quantification of nucleated cells was approximated via reference gene primer amplification. Method: immunoSEQ multiplex PCR; TCRdb's copy keeps in-frame clones and lacks some. For V, J and clone size, that table is used; D and trimming come from the DNA. The data contain approximately 470,000 clones, roughly 87% of them singletons. Sequencing was done on a sample of PBMCs or T cells enriched from blood (not recorded which). The TCR was taken from a woman under 30 who had recovered from COVID-19. The J gene is TRBJ1-3, the V gene TRBV11-2; possibly TRBD1 for D (6 bases). The CDR3: CASSFRLRGPGNTIYF. In DNA, the CDR3 is TGTGCCAGCAGCTTCCGCCTCAGGGGACCTGGAAACACCATATATTTT.